This TCR beta chain was identified in a study of cytomegalovirus exposure and HLA in healthy donors. From germline, CDR1 is MNHNS and CDR2 SASEGT. J gave up 5 bases and V 2 bases, and 3 bases lay outside the gene matches. The CDR3 loop spans 15 amino acids. PCR used 60 Vbeta primers and 13 Jbeta primers. Method: immunoSEQ multiplex PCR; TCRdb's copy keeps in-frame clones and lacks some. The sample comprises fewer than 120,000 clones, around four fifths of which are singletons, and roughly 2.9% rests with the top ten. A note on this clone: The antigen is unknown.

Findings and caveats of the study: Listed as cytomegalovirus-associated were roughly 180 TCR beta chains. Most TCR sequences showed up rarely, but some public TCRs showed up in many donors. In an earlier analysis, in about 530 donors, most V segments appeared productive either ~90% or ~30% of the time. A later analysis by the authors found several of the most significant clusters apparently linked to common viral pathogens.

This chain links TRBV6-1 with TRBJ2-5; 12 nucleotides line up with TRBD2. Material for sequencing was PBMCs. This clonotype originated in a woman between 55 and 75 years old in good health and CMV-seropositive. CDR3 coding DNA: TGTGCCAGCAGTGAACTAGCGGGAGGGGGGGAGACCCAGTACTTC. Translated, it gives CASSELAGGGETQYF.